The source of this T cell receptor (beta chain) is a study of blood T cell repertoires in COVID-19. Overall study: Sources were T cells, B-cell-depleted T cells, or PBMCs; the material itself was cDNA or gDNA.

Under the authors' procedure: Estimates of nucleated cell counts were drawn from the amplification of reference gene primers. This table comes from immunoSEQ multiplex PCR, and its TCRdb copy is limited to in-frame clones, with some not included. V and J calls plus clone size are reproduced from that table; the DNA served to infer D and trimming. The sample has more than 150,000 clones, roughly four fifths seen once. The germline gives CDR1 LNHDA, CDR2 SQIVND (reference sequence). Trimming at V came to 8 bases and at J to 4 bases, leaving 7 bases not matched to a gene. The CDR3 extends over 13 amino acids. Cohorts were determined from participant-reported clinical history.

The sequencing sample was made of PBMCs or T cells enriched from blood (not recorded which). The TCR originated in a middle-aged man who had recovered from COVID-19. This rearrangement joins TRBV19 to TRBJ1-2; 7 bases match TRBD1. This CDR3 is CASATGDVYGYTF. The CDR3 nucleotides are TGTGCCAGTGCTACAGGGGACGTCTATGGCTACACCTTC.